This is a list of T cell receptor beta chains from one sample in a study of blood T cell repertoires in COVID-19. Using immunoSEQ multiplex PCR, the repertoire was profiled, and TCRdb retains in-frame clones only, with some absent. This table holds about 93,000 clones, 90% found once. Source material: peripheral blood. These receptors originate from a human donor with active COVID-19. The donor label of this sample is uncertain. Each CDR3 is given with its conserved first and last residue. Only some rows state a clone size, as once, few, many or a class for expanded clones.

clone_size,v_call,j_call,cdr3_aa
NA,TRBV2,TRBJ1-6,CASSPGTVSPLHF
NA,TRBV18,TRBJ1-2,CASSPLQGPGGYTF
NA,TRBV7-7,TRBJ2-5,CASNLSGPQETQYF
NA,TRBV10-3,TRBJ2-1,CAISDLAGGADEQFF
NA,TRBV28,TRBJ2-7,CASSTQGYEQYF
NA,TRBV19,TRBJ2-5,CASRATGGLQTQYF
once,TRBV28,TRBJ1-4,CASSRTWIATNEKLFF
NA,TRBV10-2,TRBJ2-1,CASIPGGRNNEQFF
NA,TRBV4-2,TRBJ2-3,CASSQGQGSTDTQYF
NA,TRBV5-3,TRBJ2-7,CARSCGGGATYEQYF
few,TRBV5-6,TRBJ2-7,CASSLVGDRAHEQYF
NA,TRBV30,TRBJ1-2,CAWTQGDGYTF
NA,TRBV5-4,TRBJ2-7,CASSLGPSGGISYEQYF
NA,TRBV6-1,TRBJ2-7,CASSETGPNYEQYF
few,TRBV6-2/TRBV6-3,TRBJ2-7,CASSYTTKASYEQYF
NA,TRBV19,TRBJ1-1,CASSIVLANTEAFF
NA,TRBV5-6,TRBJ1-5,CASSLGRTGNQPQHF
NA,TRBV4-1,TRBJ2-3,CASSQDRGKASGGHRTDTQYF
NA,TRBV7-9,TRBJ1-2,CASSFGGRPYGYTF
NA,TRBV6-2/TRBV6-3,TRBJ2-7,CASSPGQYSSYEQYF
once,TRBV4-1,TRBJ2-1,CASSQDFAGYNEQFF
NA,TRBV5-6,TRBJ2-7,CASSAEIGSSYEQYF
NA,TRBV12-5,TRBJ1-1,CASGLVAGNTEAFF
NA,TRBV15,TRBJ2-7,CATSRVVGAGGSYEQYF
NA,TRBV5-4,TRBJ1-2,CASSLRTEIYGYTF
NA,TRBV23-1,TRBJ1-4,CASSQLDRKSRWTNEKLFF
once,TRBV20-1,TRBJ2-1,CSAVGGDEQFF
NA,TRBV5-6,TRBJ2-7,CASSRRTSGGVFYEQYF
NA,TRBV9,TRBJ2-4,CASSVLGQGAKNIQYF
NA,TRBV28,TRBJ1-5,CASRRQGSNQPQHF
NA,TRBV5-4,TRBJ2-1,CASGIPGGGASNEQFF
once,TRBV3-1/TRBV3-2,TRBJ2-2,CASSTRGELFF
NA,TRBV11-2,TRBJ1-1,CASSLVVSLNTEAFF
once,TRBV29-1,TRBJ2-2,CSVELPGELFF
once,TRBV27,TRBJ2-2,CASSSGSGELFF
NA,TRBV19,TRBJ1-6,CASSNPGTGNSPLHF
NA,TRBV19,TRBJ1-1,CASSIDRLGQTEAFF
NA,TRBV9,TRBJ1-5,CASSVAGDNQPQHF
NA,TRBV6-2/TRBV6-3,TRBJ2-6,CASSYLAGANVLTF
NA,TRBV5-1,TRBJ2-7,CASSPSGGYEQYF
NA,TRBV6-5,TRBJ2-1,CASRIGTLSYNEQFF
NA,TRBV27,TRBJ1-2,CASSTQPALVAGHGYTF
NA,TRBV5-1,TRBJ2-5,CASSRDSGGVQETQYF
NA,TRBV4-3,TRBJ1-2,CASSQDRGSTYGYTF
NA,TRBV11-1,TRBJ1-3,CASSLVREAQNTIYF
NA,TRBV27,TRBJ2-1,CASSPRTGSNEQFF
once,TRBV5-4,TRBJ2-7,CASSFTTGGGEQYF
NA,TRBV12-3/TRBV12-4,TRBJ2-7,CASSSLSYEQYF
NA,TRBV19,TRBJ1-5,CASSPYRAGQPQHF
NA,TRBV28,TRBJ2-7,CASSTLRGLAGEQYF
NA,TRBV15,TRBJ1-5,CATSREDRSSQPQHF
NA,TRBV2,TRBJ2-3,CASSEDRSSTDTQYF
NA,TRBV27,TRBJ1-6,CASRDQGLVGSPLHF
NA,TRBV7-7,TRBJ2-1,CASSEAPSGAHEQFF